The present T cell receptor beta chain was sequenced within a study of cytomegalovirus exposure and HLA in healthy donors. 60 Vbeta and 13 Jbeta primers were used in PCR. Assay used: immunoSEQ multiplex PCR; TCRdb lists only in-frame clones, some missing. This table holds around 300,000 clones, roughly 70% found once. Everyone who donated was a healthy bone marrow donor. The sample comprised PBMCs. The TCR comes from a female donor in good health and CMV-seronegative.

The CDR3 DNA sequence: TGTGCCAGCAGCTTAGTGGTAGCGGCCTACAATGAGCAGTTCTTC. Protein: CASSLVVAAYNEQFF. The chain has TRBV7-2 and TRBJ2-1, with a weak D call TRBD2 (6 bases). This CDR3 comprises 15 residues. Germline CDR1 reads SGHTA; CDR2 reads FQGNSA. V lost 1 base and J lost 2, with 9 bases in between. The full variable domain, its missing parts supplied by reference TRBV7-2 and TRBJ2-1, is GAGVSQSPSNKVTEKGKDVELRCDPISGHTALYWYRQSLGQGLEFLIYFQGNSAPDKSGLPSDRFSAERTGGSVSTLTIQRTQQEDSAVYLCASSLVVAAYNEQFFGPGTRLTVL.